A selection of T cell receptor beta chains follows, all from one sample in a study of chemoradiotherapy in HPV16-positive cancers. Method: immunoSEQ multiplex PCR; TCRdb's copy keeps in-frame clones and lacks some. The table includes 6,500 to 10,000 clones, around 81% detected once. Specimen collection occurred from a patient who underwent chemoradiotherapy. These TCRs come from a human donor with HPV-associated anogenital cancer. The CDR3 runs from the conserved cysteine through the conserved F or W. D genes are given only for firm matches. Where a row states a size, it is once, few, many or the class of an expanded clone; other rows omit it.

j_call: TRBJ1-2
clone_size: -
d_call: TRBD1
v_call: TRBV6-1
cdr3_aa: CASSDSGQIGYGYTF
cdr3_nt: TGTGCCAGCAGTGACTCGGGACAGATAGGCTATGGCTACACCTTC

j_call: TRBJ1-6
clone_size: -
d_call: -
v_call: TRBV19
cdr3_aa: CASSIGGTYNSPLHF
cdr3_nt: TGTGCCAGTAGTATCGGGGGGACTTATAATTCACCCCTCCACTTT

j_call: TRBJ2-1
clone_size: once
d_call: TRBD2
v_call: TRBV9
cdr3_aa: CASSVTSKGNEQFF
cdr3_nt: TGTGCCAGCAGCGTGACTAGCAAGGGCAATGAGCAGTTCTTC

j_call: TRBJ2-5
clone_size: -
d_call: TRBD2
v_call: TRBV5-1
cdr3_aa: CASSSVRGGETQYF
cdr3_nt: TGCGCCAGCAGCTCCGTTCGGGGAGGGGAGACCCAGTACTTC

j_call: TRBJ1-6
clone_size: -
d_call: -
v_call: TRBV27
cdr3_aa: CASSTGWSYNSPLHF
cdr3_nt: TGTGCCAGCTCAACAGGGTGGTCCTATAATTCACCCCTCCACTTT

j_call: TRBJ1-5
clone_size: -
d_call: -
v_call: TRBV19
cdr3_aa: CASSIRRSIDNQPQHF
cdr3_nt: TGTGCCAGTAGTATAAGGAGATCAATCGACAATCAGCCCCAGCATTTT

j_call: TRBJ1-2
clone_size: -
d_call: -
v_call: TRBV6-6
cdr3_aa: CASRRIRGGNYGYTF
cdr3_nt: TGTGCCAGCAGGAGGATTAGGGGTGGTAACTATGGCTACACCTTC

j_call: TRBJ1-4
clone_size: -
d_call: -
v_call: TRBV30
cdr3_aa: CAWSRDFGNEKLFF
cdr3_nt: TGTGCCTGGAGTAGGGACTTCGGGAATGAAAAACTGTTTTTT

j_call: TRBJ2-1
clone_size: -
d_call: -
v_call: TRBV11-2
cdr3_aa: CASSFTRAGPLFF
cdr3_nt: TGTGCCAGCAGCTTTACCCGAGCGGGCCCTCTGTTCTTC

j_call: TRBJ2-7
clone_size: -
d_call: -
v_call: TRBV9
cdr3_aa: CASSVDGEVYEQYF
cdr3_nt: TGTGCCAGCAGCGTAGATGGGGAGGTCTACGAGCAGTACTTC

j_call: TRBJ1-4
clone_size: few
d_call: -
v_call: TRBV19
cdr3_aa: CASSISAGEEKLFF
cdr3_nt: TGTGCCAGTAGTATTTCGGCAGGGGAGGAAAAACTGTTTTTT

j_call: TRBJ2-1
clone_size: -
d_call: -
v_call: TRBV7-6
cdr3_aa: CASSPSGASYNEQFF
cdr3_nt: TGTGCCAGCAGCCCTTCTGGGGCTTCCTACAATGAGCAGTTCTTC

j_call: TRBJ2-7
clone_size: -
d_call: -
v_call: TRBV6-1
cdr3_aa: CASSPISDRSYEQYF
cdr3_nt: TGTGCCAGCAGTCCAATCAGCGACCGGTCCTACGAGCAGTACTTC

j_call: TRBJ2-3
clone_size: -
d_call: -
v_call: TRBV10-3
cdr3_aa: CATISGLTDTQYF
cdr3_nt: TGTGCCACCATTAGCGGCCTCACAGATACGCAGTATTTT

j_call: TRBJ2-7
clone_size: -
d_call: -
v_call: TRBV7-9
cdr3_aa: CASSLLTGQGNEQYF
cdr3_nt: TGTGCCAGCAGCTTACTCACAGGTCAAGGAAACGAGCAGTACTTC

j_call: TRBJ1-6
clone_size: -
d_call: -
v_call: TRBV2
cdr3_aa: CASSLLGEYHSSPLHF
cdr3_nt: TGTGCCAGCAGCCTCCTCGGGGAATATCATAGTTCACCCCTCCACTTT

j_call: TRBJ2-1
clone_size: -
d_call: TRBD2
v_call: TRBV6-6
cdr3_aa: CASSTESGGFYNEQFF
cdr3_nt: TGTGCCAGCAGCACGGAGAGCGGGGGTTTCTACAATGAGCAGTTCTTC

j_call: TRBJ1-1
clone_size: medium-sized
d_call: -
v_call: TRBV30
cdr3_aa: CAWSPTTRDTEAFF
cdr3_nt: TGTGCCTGGAGCCCGACAACGAGGGACACTGAAGCTTTCTTT

j_call: TRBJ1-5
clone_size: -
d_call: -
v_call: TRBV30
cdr3_aa: CAWSVDSNQPQHF
cdr3_nt: TGTGCCTGGAGTGTGGACAGCAATCAGCCCCAGCATTTT

j_call: TRBJ2-3
clone_size: -
d_call: -
v_call: TRBV7-3
cdr3_aa: CASSISGAGVDTQYF
cdr3_nt: TGTGCCAGCAGCATATCGGGCGCTGGGGTAGATACGCAGTATTTT

j_call: TRBJ1-1
clone_size: -
d_call: TRBD1
v_call: TRBV5-4
cdr3_aa: CASSGQYGDPEAFF
cdr3_nt: TGTGCCAGCTCGGGACAGTATGGGGACCCTGAAGCTTTCTTT

j_call: TRBJ1-5
clone_size: -
d_call: -
v_call: TRBV29-1
cdr3_aa: CSVGQALYQPQHF
cdr3_nt: TGCAGCGTTGGTCAGGCGCTCTATCAGCCCCAGCATTTT

j_call: TRBJ2-3
clone_size: -
d_call: -
v_call: TRBV12-2
cdr3_aa: CASRLVSAEGESDTQYF
cdr3_nt: TGTGCAAGTCGCTTAGTATCTGCGGAGGGTGAATCAGATACGCAGTATTTT

j_call: TRBJ1-5
clone_size: -
d_call: -
v_call: TRBV19
cdr3_aa: CASSTSSNQPQHF
cdr3_nt: TGTGCCAGTAGTACGAGTAGCAATCAGCCCCAGCATTTT

j_call: TRBJ2-5
clone_size: -
d_call: -
v_call: TRBV7-3
cdr3_aa: CASSSLPTAAQYF
cdr3_nt: TGTGCCAGCAGCTCGCTCCCGACCGCGGCCCAGTACTTC

j_call: TRBJ2-5
clone_size: -
d_call: TRBD2
v_call: TRBV4-2
cdr3_aa: CASSQDPAGLAGGEQYF
cdr3_nt: TGTGCCAGCAGCCAAGATCCCGCGGGGCTAGCGGGAGGGGAGCAGTACTTC

j_call: TRBJ2-1
clone_size: -
d_call: TRBD2
v_call: TRBV6-1
cdr3_aa: CASSEELAGSNEQFF
cdr3_nt: TGTGCCAGCAGTGAGGAGCTAGCGGGAAGTAATGAGCAGTTCTTC

j_call: TRBJ1-1
clone_size: -
d_call: -
v_call: TRBV5-6
cdr3_aa: CASSWLNSVGILNTEAFF
cdr3_nt: TGTGCCAGCAGCTGGTTAAACAGCGTCGGGATATTGAACACTGAAGCTTTCTTT

j_call: TRBJ1-5
clone_size: -
d_call: -
v_call: TRBV19
cdr3_aa: CASSSPGRGKPQHF
cdr3_nt: TGTGCCAGTAGTTCCCCTGGGCGGGGAAAGCCCCAGCATTTT

j_call: TRBJ1-5
clone_size: once
d_call: TRBD1
v_call: TRBV19
cdr3_aa: CASSMGQGANNQPQHF
cdr3_nt: TGTGCCAGTAGTATGGGGCAGGGGGCTAACAATCAGCCCCAGCATTTT

j_call: TRBJ2-7
clone_size: -
d_call: TRBD1
v_call: TRBV6-6
cdr3_aa: CASSSADRASEQYF
cdr3_nt: TGTGCCAGCAGTTCGGCCGACAGGGCCTCCGAGCAGTACTTC

j_call: TRBJ1-2
clone_size: -
d_call: -
v_call: TRBV5-4
cdr3_aa: CASSFGGRGANYGYTF
cdr3_nt: TGTGCCAGCAGCTTTGGGGGCAGGGGAGCTAACTATGGCTACACCTTC

j_call: TRBJ2-3
clone_size: -
d_call: -
v_call: TRBV14
cdr3_aa: CASSQEVGQLDTQYF
cdr3_nt: TGTGCCAGCAGCCAAGAGGTGGGACAACTAGATACGCAGTATTTT